A selection of T cell receptor beta chains follows, all from one sample in a study of control samples from healthy donors and cancer patients. Method: immunoSEQ multiplex PCR; TCRdb's copy keeps in-frame clones and lacks some. In the table there are about 150,000 clones, roughly 90% of which are singletons. The sample was blood. Receptor source: a woman aged 30 to 39 in good health. Both conserved end residues are part of each CDR3. A D gene is named only where the DNA matches it firmly. Some rows have no size entry. The others give once, few or many, or a class for an expanded clone.

>TRBV6-1|TRBJ1-4|.|.
CASSEGAGAGEKLFF
TGTGCCAGCAGTGAAGGCGCGGGGGCGGGTGAAAAACTGTTTTTT
>TRBV2|TRBJ2-7|.|.
CASSADSYEQYF
TGTGCCAGCAGCGCTGACTCCTACGAGCAGTACTTC
>TRBV27|TRBJ1-1|TRBD1|.
CASSWTGNTEAFF
TGTGCCAGCAGTTGGACAGGGAACACTGAAGCTTTCTTT
>TRBV9|TRBJ1-2|TRBD1|.
CASSVGQGADYGYTF
TGTGCCAGCAGCGTAGGCCAGGGGGCTGACTATGGCTACACCTTC
>TRBV10-3|TRBJ2-1|.|.
CAISSDSLLYNEQFF
TGTGCCATCAGTTCGGACAGCCTACTTTACAATGAGCAGTTCTTC
>TRBV3-1/TRBV3-2|TRBJ1-1|.|.
CASSQLRQKLNTEAFF
TGTGCCAGCAGCCAGTTAAGACAGAAATTGAACACTGAAGCTTTCTTT
>TRBV28|TRBJ2-7|TRBD1|.
CASEIRTGVEQYF
TGTGCCAGCGAGATAAGGACAGGGGTCGAGCAGTACTTC
>TRBV5-1|TRBJ2-7|TRBD1|.
CASTLGTGSYEQYF
TGCGCCAGCACTCTCGGGACAGGGTCCTACGAGCAGTACTTC
>TRBV5-1|TRBJ2-3|TRBD2|.
CASSFNSGSDTQYF
TGCGCCAGCAGCTTCAATAGCGGGAGCGATACGCAGTATTTT
>TRBV14|TRBJ2-5|.|.
CASSQGTGGAAETQYF
TGTGCCAGCAGCCAAGGTACCGGGGGTGCGGCAGAGACCCAGTACTTC
>TRBV5-1|TRBJ2-3|.|.
CASSEGSTDTQYF
TGCGCCAGCAGCGAGGGGAGCACAGATACGCAGTATTTT
>TRBV6-6|TRBJ2-3|.|.
CASFQGGPRDTQYF
TGTGCCAGCTTTCAAGGGGGACCTAGAGATACGCAGTATTTT
>TRBV6-5|TRBJ2-1|TRBD2|.
CASRPVRGLVKQFF
TGTGCCAGCAGACCCGTACGCGGACTAGTTAAGCAGTTCTTC
>TRBV11-1|TRBJ2-1|.|.
CASSFDSNEQFF
TGTGCCAGCAGCTTTGATAGCAATGAGCAGTTCTTC
>TRBV10-3|TRBJ1-1|.|.
CAISSVQNTEAFF
TGTGCCATCAGTAGTGTCCAGAACACTGAAGCTTTCTTT
>TRBV28|TRBJ2-2|.|.
CASSLSNTGELFF
TGTGCCAGCAGTTTGTCGAACACCGGGGAGCTGTTTTTT
>TRBV6-5|TRBJ1-4|.|.
CASLEMGLTEKLFF
TGTGCCAGCCTTGAGATGGGTCTCACTGAAAAACTGTTTTTT
>TRBV30|TRBJ1-5|TRBD1|.
CAWAQGAGNQPQHF
TGTGCCTGGGCCCAGGGGGCGGGCAATCAGCCCCAGCATTTT
>TRBV30|TRBJ2-1|.|.
CACDRGLVADEQFF
TGTGCCTGTGACAGGGGACTAGTCGCGGATGAGCAGTTCTTC
>TRBV5-1|TRBJ2-7|TRBD2|.
CASSLEAGGPSSYEQYF
TGCGCCAGCAGCTTGGAGGCGGGAGGACCTAGCTCCTACGAGCAGTACTTC
>TRBV7-2|TRBJ1-5|.|.
CASSLLLGNQPQHF
TGTGCCAGCAGCTTACTGCTAGGCAATCAGCCCCAGCATTTT
>TRBV28|TRBJ1-4|.|.
CASRLAAPNEKLFF
TGTGCCAGCAGGTTAGCCGCTCCTAATGAAAAACTGTTTTTT
>TRBV28|TRBJ2-2|.|.
CASSLGRMFF
TGTGCCAGCAGTTTGGGGAGGATGTTTTTT
>TRBV28|TRBJ1-5|.|.
CASSFRQPGPQHF
TGTGCCAGCAGTTTTCGACAACCGGGGCCCCAGCATTTT
>TRBV6-5|TRBJ1-5|.|few
CASSRGSQPQHF
TGTGCCAGCAGTAGAGGTTCTCAGCCCCAGCATTTT
>TRBV3-1/TRBV3-2|TRBJ2-5|.|.
CASSQAEKTQYF
TGTGCCAGCAGCCAAGCCGAGAAGACCCAGTACTTC
>TRBV7-2|TRBJ2-1|.|.
CASSLLAVDNEQFF
TGTGCCAGCAGCTTGCTGGCAGTCGACAATGAGCAGTTCTTC
>TRBV27|TRBJ2-1|.|.
CASRPKNSYNEQFF
TGTGCCAGCAGGCCTAAAAACTCCTACAATGAGCAGTTCTTC
>TRBV27|TRBJ1-2|TRBD1|once
CASSPARTGGNGYTF
TGTGCCAGCAGCCCCGCCAGGACAGGGGGCAATGGCTACACCTTC
>TRBV5-4|TRBJ1-6|TRBD1|once
CASSLVDRRNSPLHF
TGTGCCAGCAGCTTGGTGGACAGGAGGAATTCACCCCTCCACTTT
>TRBV28|TRBJ1-5|.|.
CASRGRSNQPQHF
TGTGCCAGCAGGGGGAGGAGCAATCAGCCCCAGCATTTT
>TRBV6-2/TRBV6-3|TRBJ2-6|.|.
CASSLRDSGANVLTF
TGTGCCAGCAGTTTAAGGGACTCTGGGGCCAACGTCCTGACTTTC
>TRBV9|TRBJ1-1|.|.
CASSVALNTEAFF
TGTGCCAGCAGCGTAGCCCTGAACACTGAAGCTTTCTTT
>TRBV19|TRBJ2-2|.|once
CASGGSETIGVTGELFF
TGTGCCAGTGGCGGTAGCGAGACTATCGGGGTCACCGGGGAGCTGTTTTTT
>TRBV18|TRBJ2-1|TRBD1|.
CASSPTTGWVINEQFF
TGTGCCAGCTCACCAACGACAGGGTGGGTGATAAATGAGCAGTTCTTC
>TRBV6-6|TRBJ2-7|TRBD1|.
CASSKDRGYEQYF
TGTGCCAGCAGTAAAGACAGGGGTTACGAGCAGTACTTC
>TRBV25-1|TRBJ1-2|.|.
CASSEGVTGYLAAYTF
TGTGCCAGCAGTGAGGGGGTTACAGGGTATTTGGCGGCCTACACCTTC
>TRBV10-2|TRBJ2-7|TRBD1|.
CASKGGQGPYEQYF
TGCGCCAGCAAAGGGGGACAGGGCCCCTACGAGCAGTACTTC
>TRBV20-1|TRBJ1-3|.|.
CSASRGSSGNTIYF
TGCAGTGCTAGTCGCGGAAGCTCTGGAAACACCATATATTTT
>TRBV29-1|TRBJ1-2|.|.
CSVSAAGFDYGYTF
TGCAGCGTTTCGGCAGCCGGGTTCGACTATGGCTACACCTTC
>TRBV13|TRBJ2-5|TRBD1|.
CASSLGDRAETQYF
TGTGCCAGCAGCTTAGGCGACAGGGCAGAGACCCAGTACTTC
>TRBV15|TRBJ2-1|.|.
CATSRGRGPSYNEQFF
TGTGCCACCAGCAGAGGGCGGGGACCTTCCTACAATGAGCAGTTCTTC
>TRBV2|TRBJ1-5|.|.
CASSETRNNFNQPQHF
TGTGCCAGCAGTGAAACAAGAAATAATTTCAATCAGCCCCAGCATTTT
>TRBV10-1|TRBJ2-3|.|.
CASSESLVADTQYF
TGCGCCAGCAGTGAGTCTCTAGTGGCAGATACGCAGTATTTT
>TRBV6-1|TRBJ2-7|.|.
CASSEGYEQYF
TGTGCCAGCAGTGAGGGGTACGAGCAGTACTTC
>TRBV30|TRBJ1-5|.|.
CAWSQENQPQHF
TGTGCCTGGAGCCAGGAAAATCAGCCCCAGCATTTT
>TRBV5-1|TRBJ2-7|.|.
CASSVSSYEQYF
TGCGCCAGCAGCGTGAGCTCCTACGAGCAGTACTTC
>TRBV5-5|TRBJ1-1|TRBD1|.
CASRKDRGNEAFF
TGTGCCAGCAGAAAGGACAGGGGCAATGAAGCTTTCTTT
>TRBV28|TRBJ1-1|TRBD1|.
CASSPDRGLAFF
TGTGCCAGCAGTCCGGACAGGGGGCTTGCTTTCTTT
>TRBV30|TRBJ2-2|.|.
CAWSPSYNTGELFF
TGTGCCTGGAGTCCATCGTATAACACCGGGGAGCTGTTTTTT
>TRBV6-6|TRBJ2-1|.|.
CASSYRDQPPEQFF
TGTGCCAGCAGTTACCGGGACCAGCCCCCTGAGCAGTTCTTC
>TRBV27|TRBJ2-1|.|.
CASSFGGNSYNEQFF
TGTGCCAGCAGTTTCGGCGGGAACTCCTACAATGAGCAGTTCTTC
>TRBV5-1|TRBJ2-6|TRBD2|once
CASSSGAGANVLTF
TGCGCCAGCAGCAGCGGGGCTGGGGCCAACGTCCTGACTTTC
>TRBV28|TRBJ1-1|.|.
CASSSDTGNTEAFF
TGTGCCAGCAGTTCTGATACAGGGAACACTGAAGCTTTCTTT
>TRBV6-4|TRBJ1-2|.|once
CASSDSADPYGYTF
TGTGCCAGCAGTGACTCGGCGGACCCCTATGGCTACACCTTC
>TRBV7-8|TRBJ2-2|.|.
CASSLAYFGPGSTGELFF
TGTGCCAGCAGCTTAGCTTACTTCGGCCCCGGGAGTACCGGGGAGCTGTTTTTT
>TRBV3-1/TRBV3-2|TRBJ1-2|.|.
CASSPDIPTDGYTF
TGTGCCAGCAGCCCGGACATACCAACCGATGGCTACACCTTC
>TRBV6-5|TRBJ1-1|.|.
CASRSNTEAFF
TGTGCCAGCAGATCAAACACTGAAGCTTTCTTT
>TRBV10-2|TRBJ2-5|TRBD1|.
CASRHRGQGETQYF
TGCGCCAGCAGACACAGGGGACAGGGGGAGACCCAGTACTTC